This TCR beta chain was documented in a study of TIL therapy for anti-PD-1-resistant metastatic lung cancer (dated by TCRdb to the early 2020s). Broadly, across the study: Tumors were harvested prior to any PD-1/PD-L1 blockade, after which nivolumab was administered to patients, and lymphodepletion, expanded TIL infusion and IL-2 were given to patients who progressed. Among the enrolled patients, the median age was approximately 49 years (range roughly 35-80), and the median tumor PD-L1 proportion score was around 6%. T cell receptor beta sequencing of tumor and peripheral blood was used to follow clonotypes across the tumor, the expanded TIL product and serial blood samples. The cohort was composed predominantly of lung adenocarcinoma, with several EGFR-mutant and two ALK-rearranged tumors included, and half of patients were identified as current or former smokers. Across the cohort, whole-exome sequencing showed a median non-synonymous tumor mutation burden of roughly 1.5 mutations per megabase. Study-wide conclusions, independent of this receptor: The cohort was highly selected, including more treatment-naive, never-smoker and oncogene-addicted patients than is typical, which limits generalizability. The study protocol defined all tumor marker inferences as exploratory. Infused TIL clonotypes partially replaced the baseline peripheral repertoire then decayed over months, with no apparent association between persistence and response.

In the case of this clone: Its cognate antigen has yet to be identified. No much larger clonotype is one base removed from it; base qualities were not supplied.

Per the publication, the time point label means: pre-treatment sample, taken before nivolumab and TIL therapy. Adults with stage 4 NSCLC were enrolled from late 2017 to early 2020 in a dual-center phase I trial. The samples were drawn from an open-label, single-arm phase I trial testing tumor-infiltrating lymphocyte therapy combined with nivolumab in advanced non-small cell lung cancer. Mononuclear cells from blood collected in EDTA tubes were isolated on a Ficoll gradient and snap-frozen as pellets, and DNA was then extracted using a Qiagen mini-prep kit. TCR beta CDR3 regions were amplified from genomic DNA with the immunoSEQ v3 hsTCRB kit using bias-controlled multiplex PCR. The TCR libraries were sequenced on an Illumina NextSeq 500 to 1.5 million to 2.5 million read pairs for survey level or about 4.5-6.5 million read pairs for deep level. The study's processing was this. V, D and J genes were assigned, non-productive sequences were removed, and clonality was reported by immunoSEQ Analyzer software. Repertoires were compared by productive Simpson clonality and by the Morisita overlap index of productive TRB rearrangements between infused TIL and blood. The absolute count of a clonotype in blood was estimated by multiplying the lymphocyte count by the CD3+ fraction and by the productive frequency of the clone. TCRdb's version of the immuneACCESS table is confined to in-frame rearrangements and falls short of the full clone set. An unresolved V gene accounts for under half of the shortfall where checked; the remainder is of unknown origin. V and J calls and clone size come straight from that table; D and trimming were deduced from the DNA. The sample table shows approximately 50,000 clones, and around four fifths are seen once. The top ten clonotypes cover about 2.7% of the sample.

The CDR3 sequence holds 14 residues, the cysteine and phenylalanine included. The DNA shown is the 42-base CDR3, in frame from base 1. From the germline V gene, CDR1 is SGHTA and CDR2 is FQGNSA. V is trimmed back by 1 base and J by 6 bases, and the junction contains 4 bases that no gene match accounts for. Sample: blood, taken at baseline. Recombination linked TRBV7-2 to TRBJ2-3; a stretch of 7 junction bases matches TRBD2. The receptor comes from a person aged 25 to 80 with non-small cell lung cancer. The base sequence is TGTGCCAGCAGCTTAGTTGCGGGAGCGGATACGCAGTATTTT. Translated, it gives CASSLVAGADTQYF.